The sample holds a few counts of the clone carrying this T cell receptor beta chain. What it binds is not known. These data are taken from a study of response to subunit inactivated influenza vaccine. Study-level results: T cells newly recruited by each seasonal influenza vaccination are few, the authors suggested.

TCRdb re-called the RT-PCR reads through MiXCR, storing one row per CDR3 protein. This sample has 500,000 to 550,000 distinct CDR3 sequences, with more than 7% found just once. This sequence originates from a man between 50 and 69 years old who received an inactivated influenza vaccine. The specimen was PBMCs from blood, collected roughly 24 months after vaccination.

The chain's CDR3 is CASSFNPRASGGPSSYEQYF. The CDR3 DNA reads TGTGCCAGCAGCTTTAACCCCCGGGCTAGCGGGGGCCCCAGCTCCTACGAGCAGTACTTC. V usage is TRBV7-6 and J usage is TRBJ2-7, with TRBD2 matching 10 bases. This CDR3 is 20 amino acids long. Germline V gene data show CDR1 as SGHVS and CDR2 as FNYEAQ. J lost 0 bases, V lost 3 bases, and 17 bases had no gene match.